This T cell receptor (beta chain) was recorded in a study of cytomegalovirus exposure and HLA in healthy donors. The study, taken as a whole, reports: A previous analysis found most TCR beta V segments productive roughly 87% or roughly 30% of the time.

With 60 Vbeta and 13 Jbeta primers, the PCR was carried out. Libraries were prepared by immunoSEQ multiplex PCR; TCRdb keeps only in-frame clonotypes and omits some of them. The sample holds roughly 150,000 clones; around three quarters are singletons and the top ten take approximately 4.3%. Trimming took 2 bases from V and 6 from J, leaving 7 bases between them. The CDR3 length is 13 residues. Germline V gene data show CDR1 as MGHDK and CDR2 as SYGVNS. This clone has only one observation. Its specificity is not known. The source of this sequence is a young man in good health. The rearrangement uses TRBV25-1 and TRBJ2-2; no clear D gene. Material for sequencing was PBMCs. In DNA, the CDR3 is TGTGCCAGCAGTGAAAATAATGCCGGGGAGCTGTTTTTT. This gives the protein CASSENNAGELFF.